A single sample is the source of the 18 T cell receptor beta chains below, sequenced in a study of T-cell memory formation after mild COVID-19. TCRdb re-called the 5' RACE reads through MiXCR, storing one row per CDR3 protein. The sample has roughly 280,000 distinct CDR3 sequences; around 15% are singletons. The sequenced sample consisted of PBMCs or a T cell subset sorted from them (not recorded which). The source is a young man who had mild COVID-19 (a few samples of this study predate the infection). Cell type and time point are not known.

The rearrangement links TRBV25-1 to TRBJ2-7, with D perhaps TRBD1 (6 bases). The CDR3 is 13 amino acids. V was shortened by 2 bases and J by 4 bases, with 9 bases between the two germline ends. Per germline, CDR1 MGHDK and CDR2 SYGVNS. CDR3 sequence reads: CASSEGGWYEQYF. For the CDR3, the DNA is TGTGCCAGCAGTGAAGGGGGCTGGTACGAGCAGTACTTC.

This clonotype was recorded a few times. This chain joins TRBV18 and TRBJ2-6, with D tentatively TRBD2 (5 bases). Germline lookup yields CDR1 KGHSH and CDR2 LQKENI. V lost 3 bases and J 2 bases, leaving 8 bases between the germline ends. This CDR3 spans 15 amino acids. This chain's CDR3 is CASSPAGAGANVLTF. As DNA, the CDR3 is TGTGCCAGCTCACCGGCCGGGGCTGGGGCCAACGTCCTGACTTTC.

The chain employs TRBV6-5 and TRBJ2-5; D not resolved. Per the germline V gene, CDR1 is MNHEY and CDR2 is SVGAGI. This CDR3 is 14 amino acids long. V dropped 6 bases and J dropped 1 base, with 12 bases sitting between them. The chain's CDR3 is CASRQTRFQETQYF. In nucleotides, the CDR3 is TGTGCCAGCAGACAAACACGTTTCCAAGAGACCCAGTACTTC.

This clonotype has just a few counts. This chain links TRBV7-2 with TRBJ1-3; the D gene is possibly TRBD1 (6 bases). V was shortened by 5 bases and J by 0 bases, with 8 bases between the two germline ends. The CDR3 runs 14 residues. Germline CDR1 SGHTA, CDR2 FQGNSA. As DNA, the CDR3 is TGTGCCAGCAGCACAGGGAGCTCTGGAAACACCATATATTTT. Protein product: CASSTGSSGNTIYF.

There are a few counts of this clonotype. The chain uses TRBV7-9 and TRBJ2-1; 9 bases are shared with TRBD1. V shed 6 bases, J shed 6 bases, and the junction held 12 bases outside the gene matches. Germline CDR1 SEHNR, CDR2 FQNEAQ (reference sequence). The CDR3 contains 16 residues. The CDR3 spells CASSSTGTGLGNEQFF. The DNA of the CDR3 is TGTGCCAGCAGTTCAACCGGGACAGGGTTGGGCAATGAGCAGTTCTTC.

The CDR3 DNA follows: TGTGCCAGCAGTTACGGTCCCGACACCGGGGAGCTGTTTTTT. Its protein is CASSYGPDTGELFF. The chain employs TRBV12-3 or TRBV12-4 and TRBJ2-2; D remains ambiguous. Trimming left V 4 bases short and J 3 bases short, with 9 bases between. CDR3 length equals 14 residues.

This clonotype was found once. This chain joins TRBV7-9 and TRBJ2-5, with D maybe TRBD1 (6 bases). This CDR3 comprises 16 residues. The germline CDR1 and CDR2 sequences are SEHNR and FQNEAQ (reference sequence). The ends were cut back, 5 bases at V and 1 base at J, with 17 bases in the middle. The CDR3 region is CASSTTVDRSQETQYF. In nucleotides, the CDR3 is TGTGCCAGCAGCACCACGGTGGACAGAAGCCAAGAGACCCAGTACTTC.

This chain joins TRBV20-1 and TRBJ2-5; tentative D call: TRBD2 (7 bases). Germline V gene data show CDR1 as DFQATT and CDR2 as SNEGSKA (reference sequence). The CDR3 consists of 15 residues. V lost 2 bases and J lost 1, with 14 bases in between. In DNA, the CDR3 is TGCAGTGCTAGACCAGGGGAGGGGGGCCAAGAGACCCAGTACTTC. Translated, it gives CSARPGEGGQETQYF.

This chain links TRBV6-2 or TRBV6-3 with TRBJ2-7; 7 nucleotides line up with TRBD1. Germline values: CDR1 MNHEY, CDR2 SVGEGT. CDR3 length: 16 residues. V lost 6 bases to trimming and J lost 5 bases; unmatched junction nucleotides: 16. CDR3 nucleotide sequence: TGTGCCAGCAGAGATATTTCGGGACAGTTGACCCACGAGCAGTACTTC. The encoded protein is CASRDISGQLTHEQYF.

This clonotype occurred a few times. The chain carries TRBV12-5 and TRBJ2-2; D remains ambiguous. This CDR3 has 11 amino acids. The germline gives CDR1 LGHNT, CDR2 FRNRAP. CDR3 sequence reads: CATGRAGELFF. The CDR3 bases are TGTGCCACGGGCAGAGCCGGGGAGCTGTTTTTT.

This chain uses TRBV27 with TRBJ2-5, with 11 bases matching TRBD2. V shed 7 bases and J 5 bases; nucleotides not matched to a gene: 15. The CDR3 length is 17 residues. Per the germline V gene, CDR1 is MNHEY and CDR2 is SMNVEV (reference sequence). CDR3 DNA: TGTGCCAGCACCTCAAACTCGGGGACTAGCGGCCGGGAGACCCAGTACTTC. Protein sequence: CASTSNSGTSGRETQYF.

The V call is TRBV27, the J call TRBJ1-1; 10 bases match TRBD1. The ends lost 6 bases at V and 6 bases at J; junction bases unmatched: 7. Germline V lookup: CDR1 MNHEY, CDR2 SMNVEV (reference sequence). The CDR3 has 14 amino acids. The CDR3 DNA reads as TGTGCCAGCAGGGGGGGACAGGGGTGGGCTGAAGCTTTCTTT. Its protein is CASRGGQGWAEAFF.

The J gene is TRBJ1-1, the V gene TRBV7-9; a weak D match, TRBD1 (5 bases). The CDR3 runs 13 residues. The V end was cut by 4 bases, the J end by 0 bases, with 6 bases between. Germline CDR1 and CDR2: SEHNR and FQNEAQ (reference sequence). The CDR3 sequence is CASSSGLNTEAFF. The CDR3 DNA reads TGTGCCAGCAGCTCAGGGTTGAACACTGAAGCTTTCTTT.

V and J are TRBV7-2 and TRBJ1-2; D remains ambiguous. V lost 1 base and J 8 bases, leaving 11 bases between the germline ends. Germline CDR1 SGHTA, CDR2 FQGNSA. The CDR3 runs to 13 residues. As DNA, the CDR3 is TGTGCCAGCAGCTTAGAGGGCCCCCAGGGCTACACCTTC. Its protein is CASSLEGPQGYTF.

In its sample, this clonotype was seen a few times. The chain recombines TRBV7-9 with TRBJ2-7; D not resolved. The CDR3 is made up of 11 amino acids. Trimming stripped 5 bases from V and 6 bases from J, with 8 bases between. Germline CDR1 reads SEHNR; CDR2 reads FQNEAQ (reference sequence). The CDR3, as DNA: TGTGCCAGCAGCCGGGCAGTCGAGCAGTACTTC. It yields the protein CASSRAVEQYF.

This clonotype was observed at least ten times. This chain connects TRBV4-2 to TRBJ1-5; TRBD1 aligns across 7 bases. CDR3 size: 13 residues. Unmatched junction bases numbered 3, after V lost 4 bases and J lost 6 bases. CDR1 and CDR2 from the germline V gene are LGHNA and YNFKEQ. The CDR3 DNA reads TGTGCCAGCAGCCCGTCAGGGGGTCAGCCCCAGCATTTT. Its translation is CASSPSGGQPQHF.

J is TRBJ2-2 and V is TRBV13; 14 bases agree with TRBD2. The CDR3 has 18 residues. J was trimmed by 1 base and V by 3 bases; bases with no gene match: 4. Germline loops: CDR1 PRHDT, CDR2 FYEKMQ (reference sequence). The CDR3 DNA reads TGTGCCAGCAGCTTTCCGGGACTAGCGGGGGAGAACACCGGGGAGCTGTTTTTT. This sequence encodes CASSFPGLAGENTGELFF.

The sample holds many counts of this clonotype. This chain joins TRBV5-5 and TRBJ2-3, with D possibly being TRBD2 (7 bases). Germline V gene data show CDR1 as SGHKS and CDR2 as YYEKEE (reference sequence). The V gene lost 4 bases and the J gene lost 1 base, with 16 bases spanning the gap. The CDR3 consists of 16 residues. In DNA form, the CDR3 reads TGTGCCAGCAGCCCTCTCGGGGGGCGGGGCACAGATACGCAGTATTTT. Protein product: CASSPLGGRGTDTQYF.